The rows below give T cell receptor beta chains drawn from one sample of a study of blood T cells in healthy people across ages. TCRdb independently ran MiXCR on the 5' RACE reads; one entry per CDR3 protein. This sample has some 1,800,000 distinct CDR3 sequences; around 42% occur once, and the top ten carry about 21%. The specimen was blood. All receptors come from a human donor in good health. Both conserved end residues are part of each CDR3. Fields, in order: D gene, V gene, clone size, J gene, CDR3 protein, CDR3 DNA. D genes are given only for firm matches. Size is omitted from some rows. Given values are once, few, many or a class for expanded clones.

-,TRBV10-3,few,TRBJ2-3,CAIREGGFTDTQYF,TGTGCCATCAGGGAGGGGGGCTTCACAGATACGCAGTATTTT
TRBD1,TRBV4-1,few,TRBJ2-5,CASSQSPTPDREQETQYF,TGCGCCAGCAGCCAATCCCCCACCCCGGACAGGGAACAAGAGACCCAGTACTTC
TRBD2,TRBV5-1,few,TRBJ2-1,CASSLGLAGTSYNEQFF,TGCGCCAGCAGCTTGGGACTAGCGGGGACGTCCTACAATGAGCAGTTCTTC
-,TRBV13,few,TRBJ1-2,CASSLGDKYGYTF,TGTGCCAGCAGCTTAGGTGATAAGTATGGCTACACCTTC
-,TRBV5-1,-,TRBJ2-5,CAGSLDFRPQETQYF,TGCGCCGGCAGCTTGGACTTTAGGCCCCAGGAGACCCAGTACTTC
-,TRBV20-1,-,TRBJ1-2,CGVGTMTYGYNF,TGCGGGGTGGGGACGATGACATATGGCTACAACTTC
TRBD2,TRBV10-3,few,TRBJ2-3,CAIMAAGDKGDTQYF,TGTGCCATCATGGCAGCGGGGGATAAGGGCGATACGCAGTATTTT
-,TRBV29-1,many,TRBJ1-1,CSAYGVTVNTEAFF,TGCAGCGCGTATGGGGTCACCGTGAACACTGAAGCTTTCTTT
TRBD1,TRBV7-9,-,TRBJ2-3,CASSLTGGLDTQYF,TGTGCCAGCAGCTTAACAGGGGGATTAGATACGCAGTATTTT
-,TRBV29-1,few,TRBJ2-3,CSVENMASGIPDTQYF,TGCAGCGTTGAAAATATGGCTAGTGGTATCCCAGATACGCAGTATTTT
-,TRBV5-1,-,TRBJ1-1,CASTSKTGNTEAFF,TGCGCCAGCACCTCTAAGACCGGGAACACTGAAGCTTTCTTT
-,TRBV6-1,-,TRBJ1-1,CASSEIWASLDSEAFF,TGTGCCAGCAGTGAAATCTGGGCTTCTCTTGATTCCGAAGCTTTCTTT
-,TRBV10-3,few,TRBJ2-5,CAISLTGPETQYF,TGTGCCATCAGTTTGACAGGTCCAGAGACCCAGTACTTC
-,TRBV4-3,-,TRBJ2-5,CASSQDLVPRETQYF,TGCGCCAGCAGCCAAGACTTGGTCCCACGGGAGACCCAGTACTTC
-,TRBV6-5,few,TRBJ2-1,CASSYSRTQYNEQFF,TGTGCCAGCAGTTACTCCCGGACCCAATACAATGAGCAGTTCTTC
-,TRBV6-5,many,TRBJ2-1,CASSSPGGAYLYNEQFF,TGTGCCAGCAGTTCCCCCGGGGGAGCCTACCTGTACAATGAGCAGTTCTTC
-,TRBV20-1,-,TRBJ2-7,CSATRWGRQAQTYEQYF,TGCAGTGCTACGAGATGGGGCCGACAGGCCCAGACCTACGAGCAGTACTTC
-,TRBV7-2,few,TRBJ2-1,CASSRLRGGGPYNEQFF,TGTGCCAGCAGCCGCCTCAGGGGAGGGGGGCCCTACAATGAGCAGTTCTTC
-,TRBV11-2,-,TRBJ2-1,CASSPGRIGGPYNEQFF,TGTGCCAGCAGCCCCGGACGTATTGGGGGCCCCTACAATGAGCAGTTCTTC
-,TRBV7-2,few,TRBJ1-4,CASSLGDPGGSEKLFF,TGTGCCAGCAGCTTAGGGGACCCTGGGGGAAGTGAAAAACTGTTTTTT
-,TRBV20-1,once,TRBJ1-2,CSATDRSNYGYTF,TGCAGTGCTACCGACAGATCTAACTATGGCTACACCTTC
-,TRBV10-2,few,TRBJ2-6,CASRNPGQGYSGANVLTF,TGCGCCAGCAGGAACCCGGGACAAGGGTACTCTGGGGCCAACGTCCTGACTTTC
-,TRBV6-2/TRBV6-3,few,TRBJ2-5,CASSYSPSGETQYF,TGTGCCAGCAGTTACTCCCCGTCTGGGGAGACCCAGTACTTC
-,TRBV29-1,many,TRBJ2-1,CSVGMGSYNEQFF,TGCAGCGTGGGGATGGGCTCCTACAATGAGCAGTTCTTC
-,TRBV7-2,-,TRBJ1-2,CASSLFRGSNLYGYTF,TGTGCCAGCAGCTTATTCCGGGGCTCCAACCTCTATGGCTACACCTTC
-,TRBV6-6,-,TRBJ2-3,CASSYRGGYTDTQYF,TGTGCCAGCAGTTACAGGGGGGGATACACAGATACGCAGTATTTT
-,TRBV5-5,once,TRBJ2-1,CASSLGGGEVTYNEQFF,TGTGCCAGCAGCTTGGGTGGGGGCGAGGTAACCTACAATGAGCAGTTCTTC
-,TRBV7-2,-,TRBJ2-7,CASSPRVTYEQYF,TGTGCCAGCAGCCCACGGGTCACCTACGAGCAGTACTTC
-,TRBV6-6,-,TRBJ2-5,CASSLGHSQETQYF,TGTGCCAGCAGCTTAGGGCACAGCCAAGAGACCCAGTACTTC
TRBD1,TRBV20-1,few,TRBJ1-4,CSAGGQSNEKLFF,TGCAGTGCTGGGGGACAGAGTAACGAAAAACTGTTTTTT
-,TRBV5-1,few,TRBJ1-4,CASSVDGDNEKLFF,TGCGCCAGCAGCGTGGACGGTGATAATGAAAAACTGTTTTTT
-,TRBV29-1,-,TRBJ2-7,CSDLLMSEQYF,TGCAGCGATCTCCTCATGTCCGAGCAGTACTTC
-,TRBV4-1,few,TRBJ1-5,CASSQDYYPLKDGYNQPQHF,TGCGCCAGCAGCCAAGATTACTATCCTCTGAAGGACGGCTATAATCAGCCCCAGCATTTT
-,TRBV29-1,few,TRBJ2-2,CSAAGQNTGELFF,TGCAGCGCCGCGGGACAGAACACCGGGGAGCTGTTTTTT
-,TRBV7-9,once,TRBJ1-2,CASSTYSGEGYTF,TGTGCCAGCAGCACCTATTCAGGGGAGGGCTACACCTTC
-,TRBV7-2,-,TRBJ1-2,CASSPGIRGNYGYTF,TGTGCCAGCAGCCCCGGTATTAGGGGTAACTATGGCTACACCTTC
-,TRBV20-1,-,TRBJ2-1,CSVGLSLQDWYNEQFF,TGCAGTGTGGGTTTGAGCCTGCAAGACTGGTACAATGAGCAGTTCTTC
TRBD1,TRBV27,-,TRBJ2-7,CASSFGGQEPCYEQYF,TGTGCCAGCAGTTTCGGGGGACAGGAACCGTGCTACGAGCAGTACTTC
TRBD1,TRBV5-1,-,TRBJ2-7,CASSTGQGRYEQYF,TGCGCCAGCAGCACGGGACAGGGAAGGTACGAGCAGTACTTC
-,TRBV12-3/TRBV12-4,-,TRBJ2-1,CASSRGLLSPNEQFF,TGTGCCAGCAGCCGCGGACTCCTTAGCCCAAATGAGCAGTTCTTC
-,TRBV29-1,-,TRBJ1-2,CSVDFSGSYGYTF,TGCAGCGTGGACTTTTCAGGGAGCTATGGCTACACCTTC
TRBD1,TRBV4-2,many,TRBJ2-7,CASSQPGQGSYEQYF,TGTGCCAGCAGCCAACCGGGACAGGGTTCCTACGAGCAGTACTTC
-,TRBV4-1,-,TRBJ2-7,CASSQGGTGETYEQYF,TGCGCCAGCAGCCAAGGGGGAACAGGAGAAACCTACGAGCAGTACTTC
TRBD1,TRBV2,-,TRBJ1-1,CASSTQGAGTEAFF,TGTGCCAGCAGCACACAGGGGGCGGGCACTGAAGCTTTCTTT
-,TRBV7-2,-,TRBJ2-1,CASSQSSRVNEQFF,TGTGCCAGCAGCCAATCGTCCAGGGTGAATGAGCAGTTCTTC
-,TRBV21-1,-,TRBJ2-7,CASSKAWQDEQYF,TGTGCCAGCAGCAAAGCCTGGCAGGACGAGCAGTACTTC
-,TRBV5-5,-,TRBJ2-3,CASSLLAVEADTQYF,TGTGCCAGCAGCTTGTTAGCCGTGGAGGCGGATACGCAGTATTTT
TRBD1,TRBV2,-,TRBJ2-1,CASTSQRGQEQFF,TGTGCCAGCACCAGCCAACGGGGACAGGAGCAGTTCTTC
TRBD2,TRBV7-3,few,TRBJ2-5,CASSPTGTSGQETQYF,TGTGCCAGCAGCCCTACTGGGACTAGCGGCCAAGAGACCCAGTACTTC
-,TRBV5-1,-,TRBJ1-4,CASSLLTGASNEKLFF,TGCGCCAGCAGCTTGTTGACAGGTGCGTCTAATGAAAAACTGTTTTTT
TRBD1,TRBV2,-,TRBJ2-2,CASRGTGGESGELFF,TGTGCCAGCAGGGGGACAGGGGGCGAGTCCGGGGAGCTGTTTTTT
TRBD2,TRBV7-2,-,TRBJ2-5,CASSLEVLAGGLRETQYF,TGTGCCAGCAGCTTAGAGGTCCTAGCGGGGGGGCTGAGAGAGACCCAGTACTTC
TRBD1,TRBV7-6,-,TRBJ1-2,CASSLEGDRAQGYTF,TGTGCCAGCAGCTTAGAGGGGGACAGGGCTCAAGGCTACACCTTC
-,TRBV5-4,-,TRBJ1-1,CASSYLGGGQITEAFF,TGTGCCAGCAGCTATCTGGGCGGAGGTCAAATCACTGAAGCTTTCTTT
-,TRBV9,-,TRBJ2-3,CASSANTGIGTQYF,TGTGCCAGCAGCGCCAACACGGGTATAGGTACGCAGTATTTT